The rows below give T cell receptor beta chains drawn from one sample of a study of T-cell reconstitution after alpha-beta-depleted transplantation in children. TCRdb independently ran MiXCR on the PCR reads; one entry per CDR3 protein. The data show some 840,000 distinct CDR3 sequences, around 17% seen once. The sequences come from PBMCs, mostly from graft donor cells, collected 360 days after TCRalphabeta/CD19-depleted stem cell transplant. The receptors stem from a male patient aged 5 to 17 who had a stem cell transplant for acute lymphoblastic leukemia, so the T cells may come from the graft donor. Both conserved end residues are part of each CDR3. A D gene is named only where the DNA matches it firmly. Some rows have no size entry. The others give once, few or many, or a class for an expanded clone.

v_gene	j_gene	d_gene	abundance	CDR3nt	CDR3aa
TRBV12-3/TRBV12-4	TRBJ2-2	TRBD1	many	TGTGCCAGCAGTTTAAGGACAGGGGCCACCGGGGAGCTGTTTTTT	CASSLRTGATGELFF
TRBV4-2	TRBJ2-7	-	many	TGTGCCAGCAGCCAAGACGACAGGACCCCCCCCTACGAGCAGTACTTC	CASSQDDRTPPYEQYF
TRBV6-2/TRBV6-3	TRBJ2-2	TRBD2	few	TGTGCCAGCACCGGGACTAGCGGGAGGAACCAAGTACTAGACGGGGAGCTGTTTTTT	CASTGTSGRNQVLDGELFF
TRBV5-1	TRBJ1-6	-	few	TGCGCCAGCAGCCACAACCCGAACACAGGGACGGATAAGGATTCACCCCTCCACTTT	CASSHNPNTGTDKDSPLHF
TRBV6-2/TRBV6-3	TRBJ2-7	-	-	TGTGCCAGCAGTTACTCGATCCGTCAATTTGAACGAGGGCAGTACTTC	CASSYSIRQFERGQYF
TRBV5-4	TRBJ2-7	-	-	TGTGCCAGCAGCTTGGGGCGATATGCCGCCGTCGGCGGATCTTACGAGCAGTACTTC	CASSLGRYAAVGGSYEQYF
TRBV7-9	TRBJ2-7	TRBD2	-	TGTGCCAGCAGCTTAGGGCTAGCGGGGACCTCCTACGAGCAGTACTTC	CASSLGLAGTSYEQYF
TRBV14	TRBJ1-3	TRBD1	-	TGTGCCAGCAGCGAATTGGGACAGGGCATTTCTGGAAACACCATATATTTT	CASSELGQGISGNTIYF
TRBV7-6	TRBJ1-3	-	many	TGTGCCAGCAGTTCCGTTGGAAACACCATATATTTT	CASSSVGNTIYF
TRBV12-3/TRBV12-4	TRBJ2-7	-	-	TGTGCCAGCAGTTTAGATTGGGAGCCACTAGCCTACGAGCAGTACTTC	CASSLDWEPLAYEQYF
TRBV7-2	TRBJ2-3	-	many	TGTGCCAGCAGCTTAGTGGGAACTCTCACAGATACGCAGTATTTT	CASSLVGTLTDTQYF
TRBV5-1	TRBJ2-3	TRBD2	-	TGCGCCAGCAGCGAGGGACTAGCGGGATACTCCCTCACCTTCACAGATACGCAGTATTTT	CASSEGLAGYSLTFTDTQYF
TRBV3-1	TRBJ2-1	TRBD2	-	TGTGCCAGCAGCCCCCGGGGGAGGGAATTTACAATGGAGCAGTTCTTC	CASSPRGREFTMEQFF
TRBV5-1	TRBJ2-7	TRBD1	few	TGCGCCAGCAGCTTCGGACAGGGGGCCAATTCCTACGAGCAGTACTTC	CASSFGQGANSYEQYF
TRBV15	TRBJ1-5	-	few	TGTGCCACCAGCAGAGCAGGGAGCAATCAGCCCCAGCATTTT	CATSRAGSNQPQHF
TRBV10-3	TRBJ2-7	TRBD1	few	TGTGCCAACCTACAGGGGAAAAGCCACGAGCAGTACTTC	CANLQGKSHEQYF
TRBV9	TRBJ1-2	-	few	TGTGCCAGCAGCGTAGACGGTAGAGGGTATGGCTACACCTTC	CASSVDGRGYGYTF
TRBV18	TRBJ2-3	-	-	TGTGCCAGCTCCTCCACTTCAAGAGGGTCAACAGATACGCAGTATTTT	CASSSTSRGSTDTQYF
TRBV6-1	TRBJ2-3	TRBD1	-	TGTGCCCGCAGCCTCAGACAGGGGCTCTCCACAGATACGCAGTATTTT	CARSLRQGLSTDTQYF
TRBV20-1	TRBJ2-2	TRBD2	-	TGCAGTGCTACGGGACTACCGAACACCGGGGAGCTGTTTTTT	CSATGLPNTGELFF
TRBV25-1	TRBJ1-1	-	few	TGTGCCAGCAGCGAGCAAGCGGGGTGGTCCACTGAAGCTTTCTTT	CASSEQAGWSTEAFF
TRBV15	TRBJ2-7	-	few	TGTGCCACCAGCAGAGAGTACGGGCAGAAGCAGTACTTC	CATSREYGQKQYF
TRBV5-1	TRBJ2-1	TRBD1	-	TGCGCCAGCAGCTGGACAGGGGGCGACCAGTTCTTC	CASSWTGGDQFF
TRBV7-9	TRBJ2-1	-	-	TGTGCCAGCAGCGGGAGGATGTACCAGTTCTTC	CASSGRMYQFF
TRBV5-5	TRBJ1-1	-	few	TGTGCCAGCAGCGGGGGGGGAGGGGTGAACACTGAAGCTTTCTTT	CASSGGGGVNTEAFF
TRBV29-1	TRBJ2-5	-	-	TGCAGCGTTTTTCTGGCGGGGCGAGAGACCCAGTACTTC	CSVFLAGRETQYF
TRBV29-1	TRBJ2-3	TRBD1	-	TGCAGCGTGCGAGGGACAGGGAGCACAGATACGCAGTATTTT	CSVRGTGSTDTQYF
TRBV20-1	TRBJ2-3	-	few	TGCAGTGCCATCGACAGGAACACAGATACGCAGTATTTT	CSAIDRNTDTQYF
TRBV5-1	TRBJ2-6	-	-	TGCGCCAGCAGCGCGGAGATCTCTGGGGCCAACGTCCTGACTTTC	CASSAEISGANVLTF
TRBV3-1	TRBJ2-5	TRBD2	-	TGTGCCAGCAGCCAAGATCGAACTAGCGGGAGCCAGGAGACCCAGTACTTC	CASSQDRTSGSQETQYF
TRBV20-1	TRBJ1-1	-	-	TGCAGTGCTACCCTCGGAGCCGGTGGGGCTTTCTTT	CSATLGAGGAFF
TRBV9	TRBJ2-1	-	few	TGTGCCAGCAGCCCGACTCTAAACAATGAGCAGTTCTTC	CASSPTLNNEQFF
TRBV9	TRBJ2-3	-	-	TGTGCCAGCCAGCAATCAGACACAGATACGCAGTATTTT	CASQQSDTDTQYF
TRBV29-1	TRBJ1-2	TRBD1	many	TGCAGCGTTGGACAGGGTTTGAGCTATGGCTACACCTTC	CSVGQGLSYGYTF
TRBV18	TRBJ2-1	TRBD1	few	TGTGCCAGCTCACCTGAACTAGCCGGGACAGGGTACAATGAGCAGTTCTTC	CASSPELAGTGYNEQFF
TRBV5-1	TRBJ2-4	TRBD2	many	TGCGCCAGCAGCTCCGGGACTAGCGAGCTCAAAAACATTCAGTACTTC	CASSSGTSELKNIQYF